The 20 T cell receptor beta chains listed next were all sequenced from one sample in a study of control samples from healthy donors and cancer patients. The repertoire was sequenced with immunoSEQ multiplex PCR; TCRdb's copy has only in-frame clones and lacks some. The profile shows about 150,000 clones, approximately 93% of them singletons. Sequencing was carried out using blood. Receptors were obtained from a man younger than 30 in good health.

The chain couples TRBV10-3 to TRBJ1-2; D is unresolved. CDR1 and CDR2 from the germline V gene are ENHRY and SYGVKD. V was clipped by 4 bases and J by 3 bases, with 6 bases between them. The CDR3 sequence is 12 residues long. CDR3 protein: CAISGRDYGYTF. The CDR3 coding sequence is TGTGCCATCAGTGGACGGGACTATGGCTACACCTTC.

This chain connects TRBV4-1 to TRBJ1-1, with D unclear. Germline values: CDR1 MGHRA, CDR2 YSYEKL. The CDR3 length is 13 residues. Trimming left V 3 bases short and J 10 bases short, with 15 bases between. In DNA form, the CDR3 reads TGCGCCAGCAGCCAGAGGACGGGGATTGGAGCTTTCTTT. Translated, it gives CASSQRTGIGAFF.

This clone has a single count. The CDR3 loop reads CASSQEFGTGGPYNSPLHF. The CDR3 DNA reads as TGTGCCAGCAGCCAAGAGTTTGGGACAGGGGGACCCTATAATTCACCCCTCCACTTT. The gene calls are TRBV14 and TRBJ1-6; 11 bases map to TRBD1. Germline V gene lookup returns CDR1 SGHDN and CDR2 FVKESK. This CDR3 comprises 19 residues. V trimming: 0 bases; J trimming: 2 bases; junction bases outside the gene matches: 6.

In this sample, this clone turned up a few times. This CDR3 reads CASSGNFINEQFF. The CDR3 DNA is TGCGCCAGCAGTGGGAATTTTATAAATGAGCAGTTCTTC. The V call is TRBV10-2, the J call TRBJ2-1, with D unclear. CDR3 length: 13 amino acids. Germline V gene sequence: CDR1 WSHSY, CDR2 SAAADI. V was clipped by 4 bases and J by 7 bases, with 11 bases between them.

This rearrangement joins TRBV5-4 to TRBJ2-7, with D possibly TRBD2 on 6 matching bases. The germline CDR1 and CDR2 sequences are SGHNT and YYREEE (reference sequence). CDR3 length equals 15 residues. V gave up 4 bases and J gave up 4 bases, with 18 bases separating them. The CDR3 sequence: CASSRGTGASYEQYF. The CDR3 DNA is TGTGCCAGCAGCCGGGGCACGGGAGCTTCTTACGAGCAGTACTTC.

The chain links TRBV5-5 to TRBJ2-5; no definite D call. The V gene's germline CDR1 is SGHKS and CDR2 YYEKEE (reference sequence). The CDR3 is 15 residues long. V lost 0 bases, J lost 2 bases, and 11 bases lay in between. CDR3 in amino acids: CASSLDPDIQETQYF. Written as DNA, the CDR3 is TGTGCCAGCAGCTTGGACCCAGATATACAAGAGACCCAGTACTTC.

The chain has TRBV4-3 and TRBJ2-1; 9 bases line up with TRBD2. The ends lost 3 bases at V and 0 bases at J; junction bases unmatched: 3. This CDR3 comprises 16 residues. Germline V lookup: CDR1 LGHNA, CDR2 YSLEER. The CDR3 coding sequence is TGCGCCAGCAGCCACGGGACTAGCAGCTCCTACAATGAGCAGTTCTTC. Protein: CASSHGTSSSYNEQFF.

V gene TRBV30 combines with J gene TRBJ2-7; 11 bases map to TRBD1. The CDR3 consists of 13 residues. CDR1 and CDR2 from the germline V gene are GTSNPN and SVGIG (reference sequence). Trimming at V came to 5 bases and at J to 3 bases, leaving 3 bases not matched to a gene. In DNA, the CDR3 is TGTGCCTGGTCGGACAGGGGGCTCTACGAGCAGTACTTC. This sequence encodes CAWSDRGLYEQYF.

The chain recombines TRBV28 with TRBJ1-1, with D unresolved. Trimming removed 5 bases at V and 3 bases at J, with 7 bases between. This CDR3 is built from 12 residues. CDR1 and CDR2 from the germline V gene are MDHEN and SYDVKM. This CDR3 reads CASSQWDTEAFF. CDR3 bases: TGTGCCAGCAGTCAATGGGACACTGAAGCTTTCTTT.

The chain combines TRBV3-1 (or the pseudogene TRBV3-2) with TRBJ2-1; the D gene is possibly TRBD1 (6 bases). The length of the CDR3 is 16 residues. Germline V gives CDR1 LGHDT, CDR2 YNNKEL (reference sequence). Trimming took off 3 bases at V and 0 bases at J, with 12 bases between the two ends. This chain's CDR3 is CASSHGTGNSYNEQFF. The CDR3 coding sequence is TGTGCCAGCAGCCATGGTACAGGGAACTCCTACAATGAGCAGTTCTTC.

V gene TRBV30 combines with J gene TRBJ2-1, with 7 nucleotides matching TRBD1. The CDR3 loop spans 13 amino acids. With V trimmed by 0 bases and J by 9 bases, 5 bases remained unmatched. In germline, CDR1 is GTSNPN, CDR2 SVGIG (reference sequence). In nucleotides, the CDR3 is TGTGCCTGGAGTGTAGGGGGCCACAGTGAGCAGTTCTTC. Protein product: CAWSVGGHSEQFF.

The J gene is TRBJ1-5, the V gene TRBV19; no clear D. Germline V lookup: CDR1 LNHDA, CDR2 SQIVND (reference sequence). This CDR3 comprises 15 residues. Trimming stripped 7 bases from V and 3 bases from J, with 16 bases between. CDR3 DNA: TGTGCCAGTACCCCGGGTTGGGGTAACAATCAGCCCCAGCATTTT. It yields the protein CASTPGWGNNQPQHF.

The rearrangement links TRBV18 to TRBJ2-3, with no clear D. Trimming took 7 bases from V and 2 from J, leaving 16 bases between them. Per the germline V gene, CDR1 is KGHSH and CDR2 is LQKENI. This CDR3 is built from 15 residues. The CDR3 region has the DNA TGTGCCAGCTTAACCCCACGGGTTTCCACAGATACGCAGTATTTT. Its translation: CASLTPRVSTDTQYF.

This clone was picked up one time. The gene calls are TRBV4-1 and TRBJ1-5; unclear D gene. CDR3 length: 13 residues. CDR1 is MGHRA, CDR2 YSYEKL, per germline. V gave up 1 base and J gave up 2 bases, with 3 bases separating them. CDR3 region: CASSQAGNQPQHF. CDR3 in DNA: TGCGCCAGCAGCCAAGCCGGCAATCAGCCCCAGCATTTT.

The V call is TRBV11-3, the J call TRBJ1-1; possibly TRBD1 for D (6 bases). This CDR3 spans 15 amino acids. Germline V gene lookup returns CDR1 SGHNT and CDR2 YENEEA. Trimming shortened V by 5 bases and J by 1 base, and 14 bases separated the two germline ends. CDR3 sequence: CASSKTGTQNTEAFF. In nucleotides, the CDR3 is TGTGCCAGCAGCAAAACCGGGACACAGAACACTGAAGCTTTCTTT.

The chain recombines TRBV10-3 with TRBJ1-3, with D possibly being TRBD1 (6 bases). The CDR3 has 16 residues. With 5 bases removed from V and 0 bases from J, the gap between germline ends came to 14 bases. CDR1 is ENHRY and CDR2 is SYGVKD in the germline V gene. This chain's CDR3 is CAISRRGGDSGNTIYF. In DNA, the CDR3 is TGTGCCATCAGTCGGAGGGGGGGCGACTCTGGAAACACCATATATTTT.

This clone was seen just once. A read error may produce the germline difference seen at one junction end. The same CDR3 also results from other DNA sequences found in this sample. The V gene is TRBV10-3, the J gene TRBJ1-2; 9 positions match TRBD1. Germline V lookup: CDR1 ENHRY, CDR2 SYGVKD. The CDR3 loop spans 15 amino acids. CDR3 bases: TGTGCCATCAGCGAGTCCTCGGGACAGGGCTATGGCTACACCTTC. Amino acids: CAISESSGQGYGYTF.

This clone has a handful of counts. The rearrangement uses TRBV30 and TRBJ1-5, with TRBD1 matching over 7 bases. Germline CDR1 and CDR2: GTSNPN and SVGIG (reference sequence). The CDR3 runs 14 residues. The ends lost 4 bases at V and 7 bases at J; junction bases unmatched: 10. The CDR3 loop reads CAWNSVGGGQPQHF. CDR3 DNA sequence: TGTGCCTGGAACTCTGTAGGGGGCGGACAGCCCCAGCATTTT.

The chain has TRBV9 and TRBJ1-1; unclear D gene. Germline assignment: CDR1 SGDLS and CDR2 YYNGEE. The V end was cut by 7 bases, the J end by 6 bases, with 13 bases between. The CDR3 runs 12 residues. In DNA form, the CDR3 reads TGTGCCAGCGGGCGGACCCATGCTGAAGCTTTCTTT. This encodes CASGRTHAEAFF.

The rearrangement uses TRBV4-2 and TRBJ2-7; D remains unclear. CDR3 length equals 13 residues. Germline V gene data show CDR1 as LGHNA and CDR2 as YNFKEQ. V lost 4 bases, J lost 2 bases, and 9 bases lay in between. For the CDR3, the DNA is TGTGCCAGCAGCCTCGAGATTACCTACGAGCAGTACTTC. As protein: CASSLEITYEQYF.